This T cell receptor beta chain was identified during a study of blood T cell repertoires in COVID-19. Overall study: In each case, the material was cDNA or gDNA derived from T cells, B-cell-depleted T cells, or PBMCs.

As processed by the authors: Amplification of reference gene primers was used by the study to estimate nucleated cell counts. The repertoire was sequenced with immunoSEQ multiplex PCR; TCRdb's copy has only in-frame clones and lacks some. For V, J and clone size, that table is used; D and trimming come from the DNA. The sample has about 210,000 clones; 70% to 90% are singletons. Enrollment of patients from Seattle took place during active infection, with longitudinal follow-up. The sequence came from a man aged 55-75 years with COVID-19, enrolled during active disease. The sample comprised peripheral blood.

The chain's CDR3 is CASSPGQGPSYEQYF. As DNA, the CDR3 is TGTGCCAGCTCACCCGGACAGGGGCCATCCTACGAGCAGTACTTC. This chain uses TRBV18 with TRBJ2-7; 9 bases agree with TRBD1. This CDR3 has 15 amino acids. V dropped 3 bases and J dropped 1; count of bases not matched to a gene: 4. Germline CDR1 and CDR2: KGHSH and LQKENI.